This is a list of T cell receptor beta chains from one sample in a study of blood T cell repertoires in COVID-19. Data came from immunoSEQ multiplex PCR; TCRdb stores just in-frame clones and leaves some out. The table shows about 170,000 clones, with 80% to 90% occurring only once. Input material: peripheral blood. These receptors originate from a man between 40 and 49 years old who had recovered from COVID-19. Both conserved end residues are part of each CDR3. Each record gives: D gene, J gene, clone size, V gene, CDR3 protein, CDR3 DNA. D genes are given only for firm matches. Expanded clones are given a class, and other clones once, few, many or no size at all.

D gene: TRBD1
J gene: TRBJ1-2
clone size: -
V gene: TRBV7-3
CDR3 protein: CASSLSTGGDGYTF
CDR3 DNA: TGTGCCAGCAGCCTTTCGACAGGGGGCGATGGCTACACCTTC

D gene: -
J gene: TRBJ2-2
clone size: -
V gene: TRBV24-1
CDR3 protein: CATSEFRDTGELFF
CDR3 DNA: TGTGCCACCAGTGAGTTCCGGGACACCGGGGAGCTGTTTTTT

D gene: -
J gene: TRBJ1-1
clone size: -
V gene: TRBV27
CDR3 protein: CASSPIGYTEAFF
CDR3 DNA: TGTGCCAGCAGCCCGATCGGGTACACTGAAGCTTTCTTT

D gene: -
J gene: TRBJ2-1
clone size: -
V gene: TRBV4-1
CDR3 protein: CASSPGGAYNEQFF
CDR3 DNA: TGCGCCAGCAGCCCTGGCGGGGCCTACAATGAGCAGTTCTTC

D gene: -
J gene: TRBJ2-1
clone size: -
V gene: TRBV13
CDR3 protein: CASSLVGSMYYNEQFF
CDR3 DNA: TGTGCCAGCAGCTTAGTCGGGAGTATGTACTACAATGAGCAGTTCTTC

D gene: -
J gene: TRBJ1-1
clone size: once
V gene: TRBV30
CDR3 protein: CAWSLKGSNTEAFF
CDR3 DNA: TGTGCCTGGAGTCTTAAGGGGTCTAACACTGAAGCTTTCTTT

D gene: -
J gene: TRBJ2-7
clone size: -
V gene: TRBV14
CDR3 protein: CASSQDPRLPLDLGYEQYF
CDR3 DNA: TGTGCCAGCAGCCAAGACCCCCGTCTCCCACTAGATCTGGGCTACGAGCAGTACTTC

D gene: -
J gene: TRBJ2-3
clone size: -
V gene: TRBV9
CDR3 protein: CASSVALRLGGATDTQYF
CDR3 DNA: TGTGCCAGCAGCGTAGCCCTGAGACTAGGCGGGGCCACAGATACGCAGTATTTT

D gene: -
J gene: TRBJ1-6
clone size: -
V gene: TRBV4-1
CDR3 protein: CASSQDLPGQGRSPLHF
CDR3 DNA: TGCGCCAGCAGCCAAGATCTCCCAGGGCAGGGCCGCTCACCCCTCCACTTT

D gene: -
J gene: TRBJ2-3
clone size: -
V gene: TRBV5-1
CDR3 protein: CASAGTPSSTDTQYF
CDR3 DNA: TGCGCCAGCGCCGGGACACCTTCTAGCACAGATACGCAGTATTTT

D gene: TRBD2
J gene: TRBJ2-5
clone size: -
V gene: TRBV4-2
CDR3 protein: CASSLPGLAGALQGQYF
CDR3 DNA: TGTGCCAGCAGCCTTCCGGGACTAGCGGGGGCGCTTCAGGGGCAGTACTTC

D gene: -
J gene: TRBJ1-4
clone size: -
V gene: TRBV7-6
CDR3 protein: CASSQTGSALNEKLFF
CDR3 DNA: TGTGCCAGCAGCCAGACCGGGAGCGCGTTGAATGAAAAACTGTTTTTT

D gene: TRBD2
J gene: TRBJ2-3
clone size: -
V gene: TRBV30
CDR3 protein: CACTTLAGPSATQYF
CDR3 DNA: TGTGCCTGCACGACTCTAGCGGGACCCTCAGCTACGCAGTATTTT

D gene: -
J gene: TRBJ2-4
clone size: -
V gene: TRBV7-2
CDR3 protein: CASAPSSTLVAKNIQYF
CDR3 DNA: TGTGCCAGCGCTCCGAGTTCTACTTTGGTAGCCAAAAACATTCAGTACTTC

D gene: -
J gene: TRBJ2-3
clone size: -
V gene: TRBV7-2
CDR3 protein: CASSLEIDTDTQYF
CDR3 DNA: TGTGCCAGCAGCTTAGAGATAGACACAGATACGCAGTATTTT

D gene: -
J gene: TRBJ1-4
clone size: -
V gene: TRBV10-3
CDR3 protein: CAISESFSEANEKLFF
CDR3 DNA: TGTGCCATCAGTGAGTCGTTTAGTGAGGCTAATGAAAAACTGTTTTTT

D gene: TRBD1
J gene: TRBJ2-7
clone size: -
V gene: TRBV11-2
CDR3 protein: CASRPGQGTYEQYF
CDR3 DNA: TGTGCCAGCAGACCGGGACAGGGAACCTACGAGCAGTACTTC

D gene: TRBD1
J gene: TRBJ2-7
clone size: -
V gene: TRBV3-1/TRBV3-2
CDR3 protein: CASSLPGGEQYF
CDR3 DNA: TGTGCCAGCAGCCTGCCAGGGGGCGAGCAGTACTTC

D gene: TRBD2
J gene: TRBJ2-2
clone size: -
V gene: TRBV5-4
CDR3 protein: CASSKTSLGNTGELFF
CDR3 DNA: TGTGCCAGCAGTAAGACTAGCTTAGGTAACACCGGGGAGCTGTTTTTT

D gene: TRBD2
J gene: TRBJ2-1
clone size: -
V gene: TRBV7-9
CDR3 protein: CASKGTSGGNEQFF
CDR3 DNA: TGTGCCAGCAAGGGGACTAGCGGAGGCAATGAGCAGTTCTTC

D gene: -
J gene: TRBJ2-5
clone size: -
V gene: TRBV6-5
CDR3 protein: CASIPDSQETQYF
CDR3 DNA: TGTGCCAGCATCCCTGACTCCCAAGAGACCCAGTACTTC

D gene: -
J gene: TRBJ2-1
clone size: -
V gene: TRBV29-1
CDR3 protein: CSVLSQGYGNEQFF
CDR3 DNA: TGCAGCGTCCTGTCGCAGGGATATGGGAATGAGCAGTTCTTC